The 27 T cell receptor beta chains reported below all come from one sample, sequenced in a study of shared clonotypes between healthy human individuals. Some clones are missing from TCRdb's copy, which holds only in-frame ones; the method was immunoSEQ multiplex PCR. The sample includes about 110,000 clones, roughly 70% of them seen just once. The source material was memory CD8+ T cells sorted from blood. The sample's subset: CD45RO+ cells pooled with CCR7-negative TemRA cells. The receptors stem from a woman aged 25 to 39 in good health.

This chain joins TRBV7-9 and TRBJ2-2; 8 bases are shared with TRBD2. This CDR3 spans 16 amino acids. CDR1 SEHNR and CDR2 FQNEAQ come from the germline V gene (reference sequence). The J segment lost 5 bases and the V segment lost 1 base, leaving 6 bases of the junction unmatched. CDR3 amino acids: CASSLELAAVTGELFF. CDR3 DNA: TGTGCCAGCAGCTTAGAACTAGCGGCCGTAACCGGGGAGCTGTTTTTT.

The sample holds many counts of this clone. The V call is TRBV6-1, the J call TRBJ1-2; D is possibly TRBD1 (6 bases). CDR3 length: 15 residues. Trimming took off 1 base at V and 5 bases at J, with 14 bases between the two ends. Germline V gene data show CDR1 as MNHNS and CDR2 as SASEGT. The CDR3 DNA is TGTGCCAGCAGTGAAGAAGCAGGGGCAAGATATGGCTACACCTTC. As protein: CASSEEAGARYGYTF.

V gene TRBV27 combines with J gene TRBJ1-2; 7 nucleotides line up with TRBD1. V gave up 8 bases and J gave up 4 bases; unmatched junction bases: 13. The CDR3 extends over 15 amino acids. Germline V gene sequence: CDR1 MNHEY, CDR2 SMNVEV (reference sequence). The CDR3 spells CASWPLSRDSYGYTF. The CDR3 DNA follows: TGTGCCAGCTGGCCCCTTTCCCGGGACAGCTATGGCTACACCTTC.

V and J are TRBV28 and TRBJ2-7; D is possibly TRBD2 (7 bases). The germline V gene has CDR1 MDHEN and CDR2 SYDVKM. V was trimmed by 5 bases and J by 1 base, leaving 24 bases between them. This CDR3 comprises 18 residues. The CDR3 sequence: CASSLGGGSFPRSYEQYF. Written as DNA, the CDR3 is TGTGCCAGCAGTCTAGGGGGGGGCTCTTTCCCTAGGTCCTACGAGCAGTACTTC.

The J gene is TRBJ2-3, the V gene TRBV7-2, with a weak D call TRBD2 (6 bases). The V gene lost 8 bases and the J gene lost 0 bases, with 18 bases spanning the gap. The CDR3 is 16 residues long. CDR1 and CDR2 (germline): SGHTA, FQGNSA. The CDR3: CASRSGAGLSTDTQYF. The CDR3 nucleotides read TGTGCCAGCCGGTCGGGAGCCGGTCTTAGCACAGATACGCAGTATTTT. Combining the CDR3 with reference TRBV7-2 and TRBJ2-3 gives the whole variable domain GAGVSQSPSNKVTEKGKDVELRCDPISGHTALYWYRQSLGQGLEFLIYFQGNSAPDKSGLPSDRFSAERTGGSVSTLTIQRTQQEDSAVYLCASRSGAGLSTDTQYFGPGTRLTVL.

The chain joins TRBV9 to TRBJ2-3; 7 bases agree with TRBD2. The CDR3 totals 17 residues. Germline CDR1 reads SGDLS; CDR2 reads YYNGEE. The trim removed 1 base at V and 1 base at J, leaving 9 bases unmatched. This chain's CDR3 is CASSVYNPREGTDTQYF. Here the CDR3 DNA reads TGTGCCAGCAGCGTATACAACCCCCGGGAGGGCACAGATACGCAGTATTTT.

This clone appeared a few times. V gene TRBV27 combines with J gene TRBJ2-2, with D tentatively TRBD2 (5 bases). This CDR3 region has 15 residues. Germline assignment: CDR1 MNHEY and CDR2 SMNVEV (reference sequence). V dropped 3 bases and J dropped 3 bases, with 11 bases sitting between them. The CDR3 coding sequence is TGTGCCAGCAGTTTGCTTACTAGTTACACCGGGGAGCTGTTTTTT. Translation gives CASSLLTSYTGELFF.

The chain employs TRBV6-5 and TRBJ1-2; a possible D gene is TRBD1 (6 bases). The CDR3 contains 15 residues. Deletions cut 0 bases from V and 8 bases from J, with 16 bases between. Germline V CDR1 and CDR2: MNHEY, SVGAGI. As DNA, the CDR3 is TGTGCCAGCAGTTACTCGGTTAACGGGGGCGACGGCTACACCTTC. This gives the protein CASSYSVNGGDGYTF.

V gene TRBV12-2 combines with J gene TRBJ2-7; the D call in the table, TRBD2, was not verified against the DNA. TRBV12-2 is a known pseudogene. The CDR3 extends over 16 amino acids. The CDR3: CASRILVAGERKEQYF. As DNA, the CDR3 is TGTGCAAGTCGCATCCTGGTAGCGGGAGAGCGTAAAGAGCAGTACTTC.

The chain is built from TRBV27 and TRBJ2-2; a possible D gene is TRBD1 (6 bases). Trimming removed 3 bases from V and 11 bases from J, with 13 bases in between. This CDR3 is 13 amino acids long. Germline loops: CDR1 MNHEY, CDR2 SMNVEV (reference sequence). The DNA of the CDR3 is TGTGCCAGCAGTTTCTTCAGGGGCGCCGAGCTGTTTTTT. Translating it yields CASSFFRGAELFF.

The chain employs TRBV4-1 and TRBJ2-4; D is undetermined. The length of the CDR3 is 17 residues. Trimming stripped 1 base from V and 1 base from J, with 14 bases between. Germline-derived CDR1 and CDR2 are MGHRA and YSYEKL. CDR3 amino acids: CASSQVPPVGAKNIQYF. Written as DNA, the CDR3 is TGCGCCAGCAGCCAAGTTCCCCCAGTCGGGGCCAAAAACATTCAGTACTTC.

This clone was counted once. CDR3 bases: TGTGCCAGCAGCCAAGGGACAGGGGTCTACGAGCAGTACTTC. Encoded protein: CASSQGTGVYEQYF. This chain uses TRBV11-3 with TRBJ2-7, with 10 nucleotides matching TRBD1. The CDR3 covers 14 residues. The junction had 4 bases not matched to a gene; V was cut back by 5 bases and J by 3 bases. CDR1 SGHNT and CDR2 YENEEA come from the germline V gene.

The chain links TRBV28 to TRBJ1-1; D call uncertain. V dropped 7 bases and J dropped 1 base, with 4 bases sitting between them. Per germline, CDR1 MDHEN and CDR2 SYDVKM. The length of the CDR3 is 11 residues. CDR3 sequence reads: CASNKNTEAFF. DNA of the CDR3: TGTGCCAGCAACAAGAACACTGAAGCTTTCTTT.

This clone was counted a few times. The chain has TRBV7-9 and TRBJ2-5; 7 nucleotides align to TRBD2. The DNA end is more similar to TRBJ2-7, so the J call may be wrong. The length of the CDR3 is 13 residues. The germline gives CDR1 SEHNR, CDR2 FQNEAQ (reference sequence). The CDR3 DNA sequence: TGTGCCAGCAGCGACCTAGCGGACTACGAGCAGTACTTC. It translates to CASSDLADYEQYF.

This chain uses TRBV2 with TRBJ2-5; D is unresolved. The CDR3 extends over 12 amino acids. Trimming removed 7 bases at V and 5 bases at J, with 11 bases between. Germline loops: CDR1 SNHLY, CDR2 FYNNEI. The CDR3 DNA sequence: TGTGCCAGCATTAAGGACGGGGAGACCCAGTACTTC. Amino acid sequence: CASIKDGETQYF.

The chain recombines TRBV4-1 with TRBJ1-1; 7 nucleotides agree with TRBD1. This CDR3 region has 18 residues. The V gene's germline CDR1 is MGHRA and CDR2 YSYEKL. V gave up 2 bases and J gave up 1 base; unmatched junction bases: 13. CDR3 sequence: CASSQIRIINRGNTEAFF. In nucleotides, the CDR3 is TGCGCCAGCAGCCAAATTCGGATAATAAACAGGGGGAACACTGAAGCTTTCTTT.

The chain carries TRBV2 and TRBJ1-5; D remains ambiguous. V lost 7 bases and J lost 8, with 15 bases in between. Looked up from germline, CDR1 is SNHLY and CDR2 is FYNNEI. The CDR3 contains 13 residues. CDR3 bases: TGTGCCAGCACCCAGGAGTCATGGGAGCCCCAGCATTTT. This translates into CASTQESWEPQHF.

The chain recombines TRBV4-1 with TRBJ2-1; D assignment may be TRBD1 or TRBD2 (5 bases each). The ends were cut back, 0 bases at V and 2 bases at J, with 14 bases in the middle. The CDR3 sequence is 17 residues long. The germline V gene encodes CDR1 MGHRA and CDR2 YSYEKL. In DNA form, the CDR3 reads TGCGCCAGCAGCCAAGAGGGGGATTGGAGGACCTACAATGAGCAGTTCTTC. Protein product: CASSQEGDWRTYNEQFF.

The rearrangement uses TRBV11-2 and TRBJ2-1; D gene ambiguous. This CDR3 has 12 residues. Germline V gene sequence: CDR1 SGHAT, CDR2 FQNNGV. Trimming took off 2 bases at V and 7 bases at J, with 6 bases between the two ends. The DNA for the CDR3 is TGTGCCAGCAGCTTAACTCCGAATGAGCAGTTCTTC. Protein product: CASSLTPNEQFF.

The chain recombines TRBV5-1 with TRBJ2-7, with 12 positions matching TRBD2. CDR3 length equals 17 residues. Germline V gives CDR1 SGHRS, CDR2 YFSETQ. With V trimmed by 0 bases and J by 0 bases, 4 bases remained unmatched. CDR3 amino acids: CASSLGGLAGSSYEQYF. As DNA, the CDR3 is TGCGCCAGCAGCTTGGGGGGACTAGCGGGTAGCTCCTACGAGCAGTACTTC.

The chain recombines TRBV5-1 with TRBJ2-1; TRBD1 agrees at 8 bases. The CDR3 runs 15 residues. With 3 bases clipped from V and 8 bases from J, the junction kept 10 bases outside the gene matches. Germline V gene sequence: CDR1 SGHRS, CDR2 YFSETQ. The CDR3 nucleotides are TGCGCCAGCAGCTCTGGACAGGGCACCGTAGATGAGCAGTTCTTC. Its translation: CASSSGQGTVDEQFF.

This clone was seen a few times. V usage is TRBV6-4 and J usage is TRBJ2-2; no firm D call. CDR1 is MRHNA and CDR2 is SNTAGT in the germline V gene. This CDR3 is built from 15 residues. Trimming shortened V by 6 bases and J by 8 bases, and 19 bases separated the two germline ends. In DNA form, the CDR3 reads TGTGCCAGCAGAAACGGAGACACCCATCTGGGGGAGCTGTTTTTT. Residues: CASRNGDTHLGELFF.

The genes are TRBV28 and TRBJ2-6; D is ambiguous. The length of the CDR3 is 15 residues. The V end lost 5 bases, the J end lost 0 bases, and 8 bases lay between the germline ends. Per the germline V gene, CDR1 is MDHEN and CDR2 is SYDVKM. CDR3 protein: CASSDGFSGANVLTF. CDR3 bases: TGTGCCAGCAGTGATGGATTCTCTGGGGCCAACGTCCTGACTTTC. Full variable domain (remainder filled in from reference TRBV28 and TRBJ2-6): DVKVTQSSRYLVKRTGEKVFLECVQDMDHENMFWYRQDPGLGLRLIYFSYDVKMKEKGDIPEGYSVSREKKERFSLILESASTNQTSMYLCASSDGFSGANVLTFGAGSRLTVL.

This clone has a handful of counts. This sample includes further DNA sequences coding for the same CDR3. The V gene is TRBV9, the J gene TRBJ2-3; D is ambiguous. V was trimmed by 0 bases and J by 0 bases, leaving 5 bases between them. The CDR3 runs to 14 residues. In germline, CDR1 is SGDLS, CDR2 YYNGEE. The CDR3, as DNA: TGTGCCAGCAGCGTAGATGGGAGCACAGATACGCAGTATTTT. This translates into CASSVDGSTDTQYF.

The V gene is TRBV28, the J gene TRBJ1-2; D possibly corresponds to TRBD1 (5 bases). V was pared by 1 base and J by 0 bases, with 9 bases between. This CDR3 is 15 amino acids long. CDR1 is MDHEN and CDR2 is SYDVKM in the germline V gene. In DNA form, the CDR3 reads TGTGCCAGCAGTTTATTAGGGGCCGCTAACTATGGCTACACCTTC. Protein: CASSLLGAANYGYTF.

The chain recombines TRBV18 with TRBJ2-7, with a possible D match to TRBD2 (7 bases). CDR3 length: 15 residues. CDR1 is KGHSH and CDR2 is LQKENI in the germline V gene. V gave up 3 bases and J gave up 5 bases, with 17 bases separating them. The CDR3 sequence: CASSPSMGAGDEQYF. In DNA form, the CDR3 reads TGTGCCAGCTCACCCTCTATGGGGGCGGGGGACGAGCAGTACTTC.

The rearrangement joins TRBV6-4 to TRBJ2-3; 11 nucleotides match TRBD2. The CDR3 has 15 amino acids. Unmatched junction bases numbered 4, after V lost 4 bases and J lost 4 bases. Germline values: CDR1 MRHNA, CDR2 SNTAGT. The CDR3 spells CASSATSGSPDTQYF. In DNA, the CDR3 is TGTGCCAGCAGTGCCACTAGCGGGAGTCCAGATACGCAGTATTTT.